Below, one TCR beta chain is given with its context. V was pared by 9 bases and J by 4 bases, with 7 bases of the junction left unmatched. This CDR3 contains 13 residues. The V gene's germline CDR1 is ENHRY and CDR2 SYGVKD. TCRdb reanalysed the RACE reads using MiXCR and keeps one entry per CDR3 protein. In the table there are under 450,000 distinct CDR3 sequences, roughly 5% of which are singletons. This sample was included in a study of human T cells and chemical hapten exposure. The time point denotes: patch test 1, 2 weeks after DPC sensitization. Treatment here: therapeutic diphenylcyclopropenone sensitization with weekly scalp DPC.

The receptor comes from a woman between 50 and 59 years old with alopecia areata. Some clones in this sample may be carry-over from other donors' samples. Sequences were derived from whole blood, sampled in connection with sensitization to the hapten diphenylcyclopropenone (DPC). The rearrangement uses TRBV10-3 and TRBJ2-7, with 9 positions matching TRBD1. The CDR3 reads CAMAGQGTYEQYF. DNA of the CDR3: TGTGCCATGGCGGGACAGGGCACTTACGAGCAGTACTTC.